A selection of T cell receptor beta chains follows, all from one sample in a study of T cells in Graves' hyperthyroidism and ophthalmopathy. TCRdb called the multiplex PCR reads again in MiXCR, with one record for every CDR3 protein. The sample comprises roughly 710,000 distinct CDR3 sequences, roughly 32% of which are singletons, and around a third rests with the top ten. The sample was blood. The receptors were sampled from a woman aged 40 to 55 with Graves' hyperthyroidism. Both conserved end residues are part of each CDR3. D genes are given only for firm matches. Where a row states a size, it is once, few, many or the class of an expanded clone; other rows omit it.

cdr3_nt: TGTGCCAGCAGCTTCGAAGGGTTTGTGGATAGTTTGCAGGGCTACGAGCAGTACTTC; cdr3_aa: CASSFEGFVDSLQGYEQYF; v_call: TRBV5-1; j_call: TRBJ2-7; d_call: NA; clone_size: NA
cdr3_nt: TGTGCCAGCAGCCCGCCCAGTTACGAGCAGTACTTC; cdr3_aa: CASSPPSYEQYF; v_call: TRBV7-9; j_call: TRBJ2-7; d_call: NA; clone_size: many
cdr3_nt: TGCGCCAGCAGTCCTCAGACAGGGCTGACCACTGAAGCTTTCTTT; cdr3_aa: CASSPQTGLTTEAFF; v_call: TRBV10-1; j_call: TRBJ1-1; d_call: TRBD1; clone_size: many
cdr3_nt: TGTGCCAGTGGACCCGGACGAGGATCCTACGAGCAGTACTTC; cdr3_aa: CASGPGRGSYEQYF; v_call: TRBV2; j_call: TRBJ2-7; d_call: NA; clone_size: many
cdr3_nt: TGCAGTGCTAGAGATGGGACTAGCGGGGGCAATCAGCCCCAGCATTTT; cdr3_aa: CSARDGTSGGNQPQHF; v_call: TRBV20-1; j_call: TRBJ1-5; d_call: NA; clone_size: NA
cdr3_nt: TGTGCCGGCAGCTTAACAGACAATCAGCCCCAGCATTTT; cdr3_aa: CAGSLTDNQPQHF; v_call: TRBV7-9; j_call: TRBJ1-5; d_call: NA; clone_size: few
cdr3_nt: TGTGCCAGCAGCTTATACGGAGGGTCGGGTGAAAAACTGTTTTTT; cdr3_aa: CASSLYGGSGEKLFF; v_call: TRBV7-8; j_call: TRBJ1-4; d_call: NA; clone_size: many
cdr3_nt: TGTGCCAGCAGTGATGCATACAGCGGGGCCAACGTCCTGACTTTC; cdr3_aa: CASSDAYSGANVLTF; v_call: TRBV6-6; j_call: TRBJ2-6; d_call: NA; clone_size: once
cdr3_nt: TGTGCCAGCAGTTACTCCTATCTGGGGACCCAGTACTTC; cdr3_aa: CASSYSYLGTQYF; v_call: TRBV6-5; j_call: TRBJ2-5; d_call: NA; clone_size: few
cdr3_nt: TGTGCCAGCAGTGTTCCAGATTTGGAAGGCTACACCTTC; cdr3_aa: CASSVPDLEGYTF; v_call: TRBV6-5; j_call: TRBJ1-2; d_call: NA; clone_size: NA
cdr3_nt: TGTGCCAGCAGTATGCCGACTAGCGGGGGGAATGAGCAGTTCTTC; cdr3_aa: CASSMPTSGGNEQFF; v_call: TRBV2; j_call: TRBJ2-1; d_call: TRBD2; clone_size: NA
cdr3_nt: TGTGCCAGCAGTTTCGTAGGACACCAAGAGACCCAGTACTTC; cdr3_aa: CASSFVGHQETQYF; v_call: TRBV12-3/TRBV12-4; j_call: TRBJ2-5; d_call: NA; clone_size: NA
cdr3_nt: TGTGCCAGCAGTTACTCGAGGACGATTGAAGCTTTCTTT; cdr3_aa: CASSYSRTIEAFF; v_call: TRBV6-5; j_call: TRBJ1-1; d_call: NA; clone_size: many
cdr3_nt: TGTGCCAGCAGTTCGGAAGGGGGGGAGCAGACCCAGTACTTC; cdr3_aa: CASSSEGGEQTQYF; v_call: TRBV6-2/TRBV6-3; j_call: TRBJ2-5; d_call: NA; clone_size: few
cdr3_nt: TGCAGTTCAAAGGGACTAGCGGAGTACGAGCAGTACTTC; cdr3_aa: CSSKGLAEYEQYF; v_call: TRBV20-1; j_call: TRBJ2-7; d_call: TRBD2; clone_size: NA
cdr3_nt: TGCGCCAGCAGCCAAGAGGCGGGCGCCCTCAATCAGCCCCAGCATTTT; cdr3_aa: CASSQEAGALNQPQHF; v_call: TRBV4-3; j_call: TRBJ1-5; d_call: NA; clone_size: once
cdr3_nt: TGCAGTGCTAGAGATTCTTCAAAGGGACTAGCGGGACCTCCGCCCTGGGGAGAGCAGTACTTC; cdr3_aa: CSARDSSKGLAGPPPWGEQYF; v_call: TRBV20-1; j_call: TRBJ2-7; d_call: TRBD2; clone_size: once
cdr3_nt: TGTGCCAGCAGAGAAAGGGGATTCTTGAGAGGCTACACCTTC; cdr3_aa: CASRERGFLRGYTF; v_call: TRBV6-5; j_call: TRBJ1-2; d_call: NA; clone_size: NA